This TCR beta chain was sequenced for a study of cytomegalovirus exposure and HLA in healthy donors. Study observations and caveats: A later analysis found first-cohort TCR clusters tended to co-occur in the approximately 110 validation repertoires. The study flagged some 180 TCR beta chains as cytomegalovirus-associated.

Trimming cost V 3 bases and J 0 bases, with 13 bases left between them. CDR3 length: 16 residues. Germline values: CDR1 MNHEY, CDR2 SMNVEV (reference sequence). The protocol was immunoSEQ multiplex PCR, while the TCRdb copy is restricted to in-frame clones and leaves out a portion. The data show roughly 150,000 clones, with 85% to 90% seen just once and approximately 3.1% held by the top ten. Concerning this clone itself: Its antigen remains unknown.

The V and J genes are TRBV27 and TRBJ2-3, with D perhaps TRBD1 (6 bases). The TCR was taken from a man aged 18 to 29 in good health and CMV-seronegative. Sequences were obtained from PBMCs. The CDR3 bases are TGTGCCAGCAGTTTCTACGGGACAAAAAGCACAGATACGCAGTATTTT. Translating gives CASSFYGTKSTDTQYF.